What follows are 7 T cell receptor beta chains derived from one specimen sequenced in a study of tumor-infiltrating lymphocytes in primary liver carcinoma. A constant-region primer primed TCR beta cDNA synthesis from 450 to 550 ng of total RNA. Three nested multiplex PCR rounds, a slightly modified ARM-PCR, produced the libraries for TCR beta. Two initial PCR rounds of about 10 cycles each paired TRBV1-TRBV30 forward primers with a C-beta reverse primer. TCRdb analysed the multiplex PCR reads with MiXCR anew, one entry per CDR3 protein. In the table there are nearly 200,000 distinct CDR3 sequences, 65% of which are singletons. Unsorted whole blood served as the source of blood RNA, and germline DNA was extracted as well. The sequenced material came from peripheral blood. The receptors here all came from a woman aged 55-70 years with primary liver carcinoma and hepatitis B virus infection.

Turning to this clonotype: The germline gene is not matched at one end of the junction; a read error may be the cause. The CDR3 sequence: CTSSHVGGQGNNEQLF. The CDR3 DNA reads TGTACCAGCAGCCACGTCGGGGGACAGGGGAACAATGAGCAGCTCTTC. The chain carries TRBV4-2 and TRBJ2-1; 10 bases map to TRBD1. Germline V gives CDR1 LGHNA, CDR2 YNFKEQ. The CDR3 has 16 amino acids.

This clonotype showed up just a few times. This sequence joins TRBV6-5 and TRBJ2-1; 9 nucleotides line up with TRBD2. After removal of 5 bases from V and 2 bases from J, the junction contained 7 bases not matched to a gene. This CDR3 spans 16 amino acids. Germline CDR1 and CDR2: MNHEY and SVGAGI. The CDR3, as DNA: TGTGCCAGCAGTACTCGACTAGCGGCTGCCTACAATGAGCAGTTCTTC. This gives the protein CASSTRLAAAYNEQFF.

In its sample, this clonotype was seen a few times. J is TRBJ1-6 and V is TRBV6-1; D is ambiguous. The CDR3 has 11 amino acids. V shed 2 bases and J shed 13 bases, with 6 bases lying between them. CDR1 is MNHNS, CDR2 SASEGT, per germline. CDR3 in DNA: TGTGCCAGCAGTGAACCCCCCCCCCTCCACTTT. Translated: CASSEPPPLHF.

Relative to its sample, this clonotype is medium-sized. V and J are TRBV11-1 and TRBJ1-1; D may be TRBD1 (5 bases). Trimming left V 4 bases short and J 1 base short, with 13 bases between. Germline V gene sequence: CDR1 SGHAT, CDR2 FQDESV (reference sequence). The CDR3 extends over 15 amino acids. The CDR3 spells CASSSWQGWNTEAFF. The CDR3 DNA reads as TGTGCCAGCAGCTCCTGGCAGGGTTGGAACACTGAAGCTTTCTTT.

Note on this clonotype: The junction and the germline gene differ at one end; a read error may be behind it. The CDR3 protein is CASSWRGQNYGYAF. DNA for the CDR3: TGTGCCAGCAGTTGGAGGGGGCAGAACTATGGCTACGCCTTC. The chain recombines TRBV28 with TRBJ1-2, with TRBD1 identical over 7 bases. This CDR3 is built from 14 residues. Germline CDR1 and CDR2: MDHEN and SYDVKM.

V gene TRBV6-5 combines with J gene TRBJ2-2, with 12 bases aligning to TRBD2. Germline CDR1 and CDR2: MNHEY and SVGAGI. There are 18 residues in the CDR3. V lost 4 bases and J lost 8; bases outside the gene matches: 14. CDR3 amino acids: CASSSPRLAGASSGELFF. CDR3 DNA: TGTGCCAGCAGTTCTCCGAGACTAGCGGGAGCGTCATCTGGGGAGCTGTTTTTT.

This clonotype showed up many times. The V and J genes are TRBV4-1 and TRBJ2-3; D is possibly TRBD1 or TRBD2 (5 bases each). Germline V lookup: CDR1 MGHRA, CDR2 YSYEKL. This CDR3 comprises 16 residues. V was trimmed by 9 bases and J by 3 bases, leaving 22 bases between them. CDR3 loop: CASRGGQGKITDTQYF. The CDR3 DNA follows: TGCGCCAGTCGCGGAGGTCAGGGTAAAATTACAGATACGCAGTATTTT.